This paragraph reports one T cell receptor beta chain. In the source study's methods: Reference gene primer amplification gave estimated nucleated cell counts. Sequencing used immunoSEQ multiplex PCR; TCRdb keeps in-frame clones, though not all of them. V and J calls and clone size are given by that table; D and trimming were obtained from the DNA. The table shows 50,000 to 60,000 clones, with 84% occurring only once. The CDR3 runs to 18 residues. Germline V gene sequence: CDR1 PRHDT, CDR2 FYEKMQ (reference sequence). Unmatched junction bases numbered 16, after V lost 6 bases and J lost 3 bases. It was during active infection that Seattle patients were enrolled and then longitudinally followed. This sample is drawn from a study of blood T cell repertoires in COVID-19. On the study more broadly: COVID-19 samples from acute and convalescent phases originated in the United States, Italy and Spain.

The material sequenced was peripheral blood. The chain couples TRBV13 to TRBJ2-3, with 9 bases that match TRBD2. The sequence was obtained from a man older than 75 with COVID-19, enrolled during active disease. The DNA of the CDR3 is TGTGCCAGCAGTTATACCGGGGGTAGCGGGAGTGGGACAGATACGCAGTATTTT. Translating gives CASSYTGGSGSGTDTQYF.